Shown below are 3 T cell receptor beta chains from a single sample sequenced in a study of CD8 T cells in Susac syndrome. RNA was extracted with the RNeasy kit, and a quantity of 0.5 to 1 ug was reverse transcribed using random hexamers. TCRdb re-called the immunoSEQ multiplex PCR reads with MiXCR, one entry per CDR3 protein. Of about 130,000 distinct CDR3 sequences detected, just under 95% appear once; the ten largest clones hold more than 0.075%. Source material: CD4+ T cells from PBMCs. Receptors were obtained from a human donor in good health.

This clonotype appeared once. The chain carries TRBV29-1 and TRBJ1-1; 9 bases are shared with TRBD1. J gave up 5 bases and V 7 bases, and 5 bases lay outside the gene matches. This CDR3 region has 12 residues. CDR1 SQVTM and CDR2 ANQGSEA come from the germline V gene. DNA for the CDR3: TGCAGCGAAACAGGGGGCCGAACTGAAGCTTTCTTT. Translating gives CSETGGRTEAFF.

The chain combines TRBV6-1 with TRBJ1-1, with D tentatively TRBD1 (5 bases). The CDR3 runs 15 residues. Germline V lookup: CDR1 MNHNS, CDR2 SASEGT. V was clipped by 2 bases and J by 1 base, with 11 bases between them. The CDR3 DNA reads TGTGCCAGCAGTGAACATCAAACAGGGAACACTGAAGCTTTCTTT. It encodes CASSEHQTGNTEAFF.

The gene calls are TRBV20-1 and TRBJ2-7; D gene ambiguous. The CDR3 loop spans 14 amino acids. Germline assignment: CDR1 DFQATT and CDR2 SNEGSKA (reference sequence). The germline V and J ends were trimmed by 0 bases and 3 bases, with 12 bases remaining between them. The CDR3 is CSARDLRPGYEQYF. In nucleotides, the CDR3 is TGCAGTGCTAGAGACCTCCGTCCGGGCTACGAGCAGTACTTC.